The 6 T cell receptor beta chains below come from one sample, sequenced in a study of response to subunit inactivated influenza vaccine. Using its own MiXCR run on the RT-PCR reads, TCRdb lists one record per CDR3 protein. The sample has some 850,000 distinct CDR3 sequences, less than 20% seen once. The sequencing here drew on PBMCs from blood, taken 5 days after vaccination. Receptor source: a man aged 50 or older who received an inactivated influenza vaccine.

To note about this clonotype: A much larger clone sits a single nucleotide away, making a read error possible. The rearrangement uses TRBV5-1 and TRBJ2-7; D remains unclear. The CDR3 sequence is 14 residues long. Trimming shortened V by 0 bases and J by 3 bases, and 10 bases separated the two germline ends. CDR1 SGHRS and CDR2 YFSETQ come from the germline V gene. CDR3 region: CASSLVGSRYEQYF. In DNA form, the CDR3 reads TGCGCCAGCAGCTTGGTGGGTTCGCGCTACGAGCAGTACTTC. Full variable domain (rest looked up from reference TRBV5-1 and TRBJ2-7): KAGVTQTPRYLIKTRGQQVTLSCSPISGHRSVSWYQQTPGQGLQFLFEYFSETQRNKGNFPGRFSGRQFSNSRSEMNVSTLELGDSALYLCASSLVGSRYEQYFGPGTRLTVT.

This clonotype turned up a few times. The V call is TRBV25-1, the J call TRBJ2-7, with 7 bases aligning to TRBD2. This CDR3 has 13 amino acids. V dropped 8 bases and J dropped 4; count of bases not matched to a gene: 8. The germline V gene has CDR1 MGHDK and CDR2 SYGVNS. CDR3 in DNA: TGTGCCAGCCTTGGGGCGGGAGTGTACGAGCAGTACTTC. Translating it yields CASLGAGVYEQYF.

This clonotype has a count of ten or more. The chain joins TRBV20-1 to TRBJ2-7; 7 bases line up with TRBD1. With V trimmed by 5 bases and J by 4 bases, 5 bases remained unmatched. Germline V gene sequence: CDR1 DFQATT, CDR2 SNEGSKA (reference sequence). The CDR3 has 12 amino acids. Here the CDR3 DNA reads TGCAGTGCTCGACAGGGCAGGTACGAGCAGTACTTC. It is translated as CSARQGRYEQYF.

This clonotype was seen at least ten times. This sequence joins TRBV10-3 and TRBJ2-1; 10 nucleotides match TRBD2. CDR1 and CDR2 from the germline V gene are ENHRY and SYGVKD. V shed 0 bases and J 4 bases; nucleotides not matched to a gene: 3. The CDR3 loop spans 16 amino acids. CDR3 residues: CAISESGSGGYNEQFF. DNA of the CDR3: TGTGCCATCAGTGAGTCGGGTAGCGGGGGGTACAATGAGCAGTTCTTC.

This clonotype showed up just a few times. The V gene is TRBV20-1, the J gene TRBJ2-7; unclear D gene. The ends were cut back, 0 bases at V and 3 bases at J, with 15 bases in the middle. CDR3 size: 15 residues. From germline, CDR1 is DFQATT and CDR2 SNEGSKA (reference sequence). In DNA, the CDR3 is TGCAGTGCTAGAGATCCGGCGAGCAGACTCTACGAGCAGTACTTC. Translation: CSARDPASRLYEQYF.

The chain recombines TRBV6-2 or TRBV6-3 with TRBJ2-7; D is unresolved. Germline V CDR1 and CDR2: MNHEY, SVGEGT. Between the trimmed V and J ends, which lost 0 bases and 3 bases, there was a span of 18 bases. The CDR3 is 17 amino acids. This CDR3 is CASSYSPPTAVYYEQYF. The CDR3 nucleotides read TGTGCCAGCAGTTACTCCCCGCCGACGGCAGTCTACTACGAGCAGTACTTC.